The rows below give T cell receptor beta chains drawn from one sample of a study of technical replicates of blood from a handful of donors. Measured with immunoSEQ multiplex PCR; TCRdb has only the in-frame clones, and not every one. The repertoire holds 50,000 to 60,000 clones, 91% seen once, with around 3.6% in the top ten. Input material: PBMCs. These receptors were collected from a human donor in good health. Some clones in this sample may be carry-over from other donors' samples. The CDR3 runs from the conserved cysteine through the conserved F or W. Each record gives: V gene, J gene, D gene, clone size, CDR3 protein, CDR3 DNA. The D gene is left open where the match is weak. Expanded clones are given a class, and other clones once, few, many or no size at all.

v_call: TRBV10-1
j_call: TRBJ1-1
d_call: NA
clone_size: NA
cdr3_aa: CASSRVPNTEAFF
cdr3_nt: TGCGCCAGCAGCAGGGTTCCGAACACTGAAGCTTTCTTT

v_call: TRBV30
j_call: TRBJ2-7
d_call: TRBD2
clone_size: NA
cdr3_aa: CAGTSGAYEQYF
cdr3_nt: TGTGCCGGGACTAGCGGAGCCTACGAGCAGTACTTC

v_call: TRBV19
j_call: TRBJ2-1
d_call: NA
clone_size: NA
cdr3_aa: CASSTPYRDNNEQFF
cdr3_nt: TGTGCCAGTAGTACCCCCTATCGGGATAACAATGAGCAGTTCTTC

v_call: TRBV4-3
j_call: TRBJ2-7
d_call: NA
clone_size: NA
cdr3_aa: CASSQDRGYEQYF
cdr3_nt: TGCGCCAGCAGCCAAGATCGGGGGTACGAGCAGTACTTC

v_call: TRBV7-2
j_call: TRBJ2-5
d_call: TRBD2
clone_size: NA
cdr3_aa: CASSLSLAGLYQETQYF
cdr3_nt: TGTGCCAGCAGCTTATCGCTAGCGGGGTTGTACCAAGAGACCCAGTACTTC

v_call: TRBV2
j_call: TRBJ2-7
d_call: NA
clone_size: NA
cdr3_aa: CASGTYPSEQYF
cdr3_nt: TGTGCCAGCGGGACTTACCCTTCCGAGCAGTACTTC

v_call: TRBV7-9
j_call: TRBJ1-2
d_call: TRBD1
clone_size: NA
cdr3_aa: CASSAGRDRVRGYTF
cdr3_nt: TGTGCCAGCAGCGCGGGCAGGGACAGGGTACGTGGCTACACCTTC

v_call: TRBV2
j_call: TRBJ1-5
d_call: NA
clone_size: NA
cdr3_aa: CASSDPLSNQPQHF
cdr3_nt: TGTGCCAGCAGTGACCCCCTCAGCAATCAGCCCCAGCATTTT

v_call: TRBV5-6
j_call: TRBJ2-1
d_call: NA
clone_size: NA
cdr3_aa: CASSFLGSSYNEQFF
cdr3_nt: TGTGCCAGCAGCTTCCTTGGGAGCTCCTACAATGAGCAGTTCTTC

v_call: TRBV5-1
j_call: TRBJ2-5
d_call: NA
clone_size: NA
cdr3_aa: CASSSATGTETQYF
cdr3_nt: TGCGCCAGCAGCTCGGCGACAGGTACGGAGACCCAGTACTTC

v_call: TRBV6-1
j_call: TRBJ2-2
d_call: NA
clone_size: NA
cdr3_aa: CASSVRLLANTGELFF
cdr3_nt: TGTGCCAGCAGTGTAAGACTTCTCGCGAACACCGGGGAGCTGTTTTTT

v_call: TRBV30
j_call: TRBJ2-7
d_call: TRBD2
clone_size: NA
cdr3_aa: CAWSSLAGPGEQYF
cdr3_nt: TGTGCCTGGAGCAGCCTAGCGGGACCAGGCGAGCAGTACTTC

v_call: TRBV9
j_call: TRBJ1-2
d_call: NA
clone_size: NA
cdr3_aa: CASSVGGMEGLFYGYTF
cdr3_nt: TGTGCCAGCAGCGTAGGGGGGATGGAGGGACTCTTCTATGGCTACACCTTC

v_call: TRBV5-4
j_call: TRBJ2-1
d_call: NA
clone_size: NA
cdr3_aa: CASSLVLVPDEQFF
cdr3_nt: TGTGCCAGCAGCTTGGTACTAGTTCCCGATGAGCAGTTCTTC

v_call: TRBV7-9
j_call: TRBJ2-1
d_call: TRBD1
clone_size: NA
cdr3_aa: CASSLGTGDYNEQFF
cdr3_nt: TGTGCCAGCAGCCTCGGGACAGGAGATTACAATGAGCAGTTCTTC

v_call: TRBV7-3
j_call: TRBJ2-2
d_call: TRBD2
clone_size: NA
cdr3_aa: CASSLILAGASNTGELFF
cdr3_nt: TGTGCCAGCAGCTTAATACTAGCGGGGGCGTCGAACACCGGGGAGCTGTTTTTT

v_call: TRBV7-9
j_call: TRBJ2-3
d_call: TRBD2
clone_size: NA
cdr3_aa: CASSSRSGGAADTQYF
cdr3_nt: TGTGCCAGCAGCTCAAGAAGCGGGGGGGCCGCAGATACGCAGTATTTT

v_call: TRBV15
j_call: TRBJ2-7
d_call: TRBD1
clone_size: NA
cdr3_aa: CATSFDRASSYEQYF
cdr3_nt: TGTGCCACCAGCTTCGACAGGGCTAGCTCCTACGAGCAGTACTTC

v_call: TRBV2
j_call: TRBJ1-4
d_call: NA
clone_size: NA
cdr3_aa: CASSDNGAVNEKLFF
cdr3_nt: TGTGCCAGCAGTGATAATGGGGCAGTCAATGAAAAACTGTTTTTT

v_call: TRBV19
j_call: TRBJ2-3
d_call: NA
clone_size: NA
cdr3_aa: CASSRGVADTQYF
cdr3_nt: TGTGCCAGTAGTAGGGGGGTAGCAGATACGCAGTATTTT

v_call: TRBV6-6
j_call: TRBJ2-1
d_call: NA
clone_size: NA
cdr3_aa: CASSYSSNEQFF
cdr3_nt: TGTGCCAGCAGTTACTCGAGCAATGAGCAGTTCTTC

v_call: TRBV30
j_call: TRBJ2-5
d_call: TRBD1
clone_size: NA
cdr3_aa: CASGQGRKETQYF
cdr3_nt: TGTGCCTCCGGACAGGGTAGAAAAGAGACCCAGTACTTC

v_call: TRBV10-3
j_call: TRBJ2-5
d_call: NA
clone_size: NA
cdr3_aa: CAISESARTGKETQYF
cdr3_nt: TGTGCCATCAGTGAGTCTGCTCGTACGGGGAAAGAGACCCAGTACTTC

v_call: TRBV18
j_call: TRBJ2-1
d_call: TRBD2
clone_size: NA
cdr3_aa: CASSPSLGMGGNEQFF
cdr3_nt: TGTGCCAGCTCACCATCGCTAGGCATGGGAGGGAATGAGCAGTTCTTC

v_call: TRBV19
j_call: TRBJ2-1
d_call: NA
clone_size: NA
cdr3_aa: CASSSRRQYNEQFF
cdr3_nt: TGTGCCAGTAGCTCCCGGAGACAGTACAATGAGCAGTTCTTC

v_call: TRBV7-9
j_call: TRBJ2-7
d_call: NA
clone_size: NA
cdr3_aa: CASSLHGGSRLADYEQYF
cdr3_nt: TGTGCCAGCAGCTTACACGGGGGCTCGAGGCTAGCGGACTACGAGCAGTACTTC

v_call: TRBV6-5
j_call: TRBJ1-5
d_call: NA
clone_size: NA
cdr3_aa: CASRGADTYQPQHF
cdr3_nt: TGTGCCAGCAGGGGGGCGGACACCTATCAGCCCCAGCATTTT

v_call: TRBV18
j_call: TRBJ1-3
d_call: TRBD1
clone_size: NA
cdr3_aa: CASSPEGQPSRNTIYF
cdr3_nt: TGTGCCAGCTCACCAGAGGGACAGCCTTCCCGAAACACCATATATTTT

v_call: TRBV11-2
j_call: TRBJ1-6
d_call: NA
clone_size: NA
cdr3_aa: CASRPLSGSYNSPLHF
cdr3_nt: TGTGCCAGCAGACCCCTATCGGGCTCCTATAATTCACCCCTCCACTTT

v_call: TRBV7-6
j_call: TRBJ2-1
d_call: TRBD2
clone_size: once
cdr3_aa: CASSVSRLAGPHEQFF
cdr3_nt: TGTGCCAGCAGCGTCAGCCGACTAGCGGGACCCCATGAGCAGTTCTTC

v_call: TRBV4-2
j_call: TRBJ2-7
d_call: NA
clone_size: NA
cdr3_aa: CASSQDQTEPSYEQYF
cdr3_nt: TGTGCCAGCAGCCAAGATCAGACAGAACCCTCCTACGAGCAGTACTTC

v_call: TRBV4-3
j_call: TRBJ1-2
d_call: TRBD1
clone_size: NA
cdr3_aa: CASSQDHRTGIGYTF
cdr3_nt: TGCGCCAGCAGCCAAGATCATCGGACAGGGATTGGCTACACCTTC

v_call: TRBV30
j_call: TRBJ2-7
d_call: NA
clone_size: NA
cdr3_aa: CAWSVGAGPLYEQYF
cdr3_nt: TGTGCCTGGAGTGTTGGAGCGGGCCCGCTCTACGAGCAGTACTTC

v_call: TRBV7-2
j_call: TRBJ2-1
d_call: TRBD2
clone_size: NA
cdr3_aa: CASSRGGSGGAGEQFF
cdr3_nt: TGTGCCAGCAGCAGAGGGGGCAGCGGGGGGGCCGGTGAGCAGTTCTTC

v_call: TRBV6-1
j_call: TRBJ1-2
d_call: NA
clone_size: NA
cdr3_aa: CASRGAGNYGYTF
cdr3_nt: TGTGCCAGCAGAGGGGCTGGGAACTATGGCTACACCTTC

v_call: TRBV19
j_call: TRBJ1-5
d_call: NA
clone_size: NA
cdr3_aa: CASSIGYSNQPQHF
cdr3_nt: TGTGCCAGTAGTATCGGGTATAGCAATCAGCCCCAGCATTTT

v_call: TRBV29-1
j_call: TRBJ2-3
d_call: TRBD1
clone_size: once
cdr3_aa: CSVGQGSDTQYF
cdr3_nt: TGCAGCGTTGGACAGGGTTCAGATACGCAGTATTTT

v_call: TRBV7-7
j_call: TRBJ2-1
d_call: NA
clone_size: NA
cdr3_aa: CASSSTLETYNEQFF
cdr3_nt: TGTGCCAGCAGCTCGACTCTAGAAACCTACAATGAGCAGTTCTTC

v_call: TRBV19
j_call: TRBJ2-3
d_call: NA
clone_size: NA
cdr3_aa: CASRPAGTDTQYF
cdr3_nt: TGTGCCAGTAGACCCGCGGGCACAGATACGCAGTATTTT

v_call: TRBV19
j_call: TRBJ1-6
d_call: TRBD1
clone_size: NA
cdr3_aa: CASSPRTGDNSPLHF
cdr3_nt: TGTGCCAGTAGTCCCCGGACAGGGGACAATTCACCCCTCCACTTT

v_call: TRBV7-2
j_call: TRBJ2-1
d_call: TRBD2
clone_size: NA
cdr3_aa: CASSWTSVDEQFF
cdr3_nt: TGTGCCAGCAGCTGGACTAGCGTGGATGAGCAGTTCTTC

v_call: TRBV5-6
j_call: TRBJ2-3
d_call: NA
clone_size: NA
cdr3_aa: CASSRGATSTDTQYF
cdr3_nt: TGTGCCAGCAGCCGGGGGGCGACTAGCACAGATACGCAGTATTTT

v_call: TRBV7-2
j_call: TRBJ2-6
d_call: NA
clone_size: NA
cdr3_aa: CASSLPLGQTNVLTF
cdr3_nt: TGTGCCAGCAGCTTACCCCTCGGACAGACCAACGTCCTGACTTTC